These 21 T cell receptor beta chains were all obtained from the same sample, sequenced in a study of cytomegalovirus exposure and HLA in healthy donors. In the PCR, 60 Vbeta and 13 Jbeta primers were used. The repertoire was sequenced with immunoSEQ multiplex PCR; TCRdb's copy has only in-frame clones and lacks some. Among 150,000 to 200,000 clones listed, roughly 81% were seen once. The sequencing input was PBMCs. The receptor set was obtained from a man aged 18 to 35 in good health and CMV-seropositive.

The gene calls are TRBV6-1 and TRBJ2-5; D is ambiguous. V was cut by 1 base and J by 8 bases, with 14 bases left in between. The CDR3 totals 14 residues. Germline CDR1 is MNHNS and CDR2 is SASEGT. The chain's CDR3 is CASSEGWPPATQYF. CDR3 nucleotide sequence: TGTGCCAGCAGTGAAGGCTGGCCACCCGCCACCCAGTACTTC.

The chain carries TRBV11-2 and TRBJ2-1, with 9 bases aligning to TRBD2. CDR1 is SGHAT, CDR2 FQNNGV, per germline. Unmatched junction bases numbered 1, after V lost 6 bases and J lost 1 base. The length of the CDR3 is 14 residues. CDR3: CASSSGGSYNEQFF. DNA of the CDR3: TGTGCCAGCAGTAGCGGGGGTTCCTACAATGAGCAGTTCTTC.

V gene TRBV7-9 combines with J gene TRBJ2-7, with a weak D call TRBD1 (5 bases). Germline values: CDR1 SEHNR, CDR2 FQNEAQ (reference sequence). This CDR3 has 13 residues. Trimming shortened V by 1 base and J by 3 bases, and 7 bases separated the two germline ends. This CDR3 reads CASSLGQYYEQYF. For the CDR3, the DNA is TGTGCCAGCAGCTTAGGACAGTACTACGAGCAGTACTTC.

The V call is TRBV5-1, the J call TRBJ1-2; no reliable D call. The CDR3 spans 14 residues. V lost 0 bases to trimming and J lost 4 bases, with 10 bases between them. Germline loops: CDR1 SGHRS, CDR2 YFSETQ. The CDR3 DNA reads as TGCGCCAGCAGCTTGGTTGAGGGCGCCTATGGCTACACCTTC. Translating gives CASSLVEGAYGYTF. Variable domain in full (rest from reference TRBV5-1 and TRBJ1-2): KAGVTQTPRYLIKTRGQQVTLSCSPISGHRSVSWYQQTPGQGLQFLFEYFSETQRNKGNFPGRFSGRQFSNSRSEMNVSTLELGDSALYLCASSLVEGAYGYTFGSGTRLTVV.

The V gene is TRBV7-2, the J gene TRBJ2-3; tentative D call: TRBD1 (6 bases). The CDR3 is 13 residues long. The V end was cut by 3 bases, the J end by 5 bases, with 9 bases between. The germline V gene has CDR1 SGHTA and CDR2 FQGNSA. The CDR3 DNA is TGTGCCAGCAGCTTGACAGGTTTAGATACGCAGTATTTT. Protein product: CASSLTGLDTQYF.

The chain combines TRBV9 with TRBJ2-5, with a tentative D call TRBD1 (6 bases). Germline CDR1 reads SGDLS; CDR2 reads YYNGEE. There are 14 residues in the CDR3. Between the trimmed V and J ends, which lost 0 bases and 4 bases, there was a span of 10 bases. The CDR3 DNA reads TGTGCCAGCAGCGTAGGTGTAGGGGGAGAGACCCAGTACTTC. Translated: CASSVGVGGETQYF.

V gene TRBV19 combines with J gene TRBJ2-5, with 9 bases that match TRBD1. The DNA end is a closer match to TRBJ2-7, so the J assignment may be wrong. This CDR3 is 15 amino acids long. Germline V gene sequence: CDR1 LNHDA, CDR2 SQIVND (reference sequence). This CDR3 reads CASSILDRGAHEQYF. The CDR3 DNA is TGTGCCAGTAGTATCTTGGACAGGGGAGCCCACGAGCAGTACTTC.

As concerns this clone: The germline gene is not matched at one end of the junction; a read error may be the cause. This chain uses TRBV6-1 with TRBJ2-4, with a possible D match to TRBD2 (5 bases). The CDR3 covers 12 residues. CDR1 and CDR2 (germline): MNHNS, SASEGT. CDR3 nucleotides: TGTGCCAGTTCCCTAGCCAAAAACAGTCAGTACTTC. Its translation is CASSLAKNSQYF.

The chain combines TRBV5-1 with TRBJ2-1, with D maybe TRBD1 (5 bases). There are 16 residues in the CDR3. Germline assignment: CDR1 SGHRS and CDR2 YFSETQ. Between the trimmed V and J ends, which lost 0 bases and 8 bases, there was a span of 18 bases. The CDR3 sequence is CASSLENFVRAHEQFF. The CDR3 bases are TGCGCCAGCAGCTTGGAGAATTTTGTCAGGGCCCATGAGCAGTTCTTC.

The chain recombines TRBV2 with TRBJ2-5; D remains unclear. There are 12 residues in the CDR3. V was cut by 7 bases and J by 2 bases, with 8 bases left in between. Germline V CDR1 and CDR2: SNHLY, FYNNEI. This CDR3 reads CASTWAQETQYF. In DNA form, the CDR3 reads TGTGCCAGCACTTGGGCGCAAGAGACCCAGTACTTC.

CDR3 coding DNA: TGCAGTGCTACAGGTACAGATACGCAGTATTTT. Its protein is CSATGTDTQYF. The chain joins TRBV20-1 to TRBJ2-3, with unresolved D. The CDR3 sequence is 11 residues long. With 4 bases removed from V and 3 bases from J, the gap between germline ends came to 5 bases. Germline V gene data show CDR1 as DFQATT and CDR2 as SNEGSKA (reference sequence).

Remarks on this clone: The same CDR3 arises from other DNA sequences in this sample as well. The chain recombines TRBV9 with TRBJ1-5; D not resolved. With 0 bases removed from V and 6 bases from J, the gap between germline ends came to 7 bases. The CDR3 spans 13 residues. Germline assignment: CDR1 SGDLS and CDR2 YYNGEE. The DNA for the CDR3 is TGTGCCAGCAGCGTAGAAGGAGGTCAGCCCCAGCATTTT. Its protein is CASSVEGGQPQHF.

The chain links TRBV7-8 to TRBJ2-1; no definite D call. The germline V and J ends were trimmed by 0 bases and 0 bases, with 9 bases remaining between them. This CDR3 is 16 amino acids long. Germline assignment: CDR1 SGHVS and CDR2 FQNEAQ. CDR3 loop: CASSLAAGSSYNEQFF. As DNA, the CDR3 is TGTGCCAGCAGCTTAGCGGCAGGCAGCTCCTACAATGAGCAGTTCTTC.

The rearrangement joins TRBV10-3 to TRBJ1-3; D unresolved. The CDR3 length is 14 residues. Trimming cost V 3 bases and J 0 bases, with 6 bases left between them. From germline, CDR1 is ENHRY and CDR2 SYGVKD. The CDR3 coding sequence is TGTGCCATCAGTGATTCAGTCTCTGGAAACACCATATATTTT. Translating it yields CAISDSVSGNTIYF.

A single count supports this clone. The CDR3 spells CASSLDGLAGGPQTQYF. The DNA of the CDR3 is TGTGCCAGCAGCTTAGATGGACTAGCGGGGGGGCCGCAGACCCAGTACTTC. V and J are TRBV11-2 and TRBJ2-5; the match to TRBD2 covers 15 bases. This CDR3 is built from 17 residues. The V and J ends lost 0 bases and 6 bases, in that order; junction bases with no gene match: 5. Germline CDR1 and CDR2: SGHAT and FQNNGV. Complete variable domain (other parts from reference TRBV11-2 and TRBJ2-5): EAGVAQSPRYKIIEKRQSVAFWCNPISGHATLYWYQQILGQGPKLLIQFQNNGVVDDSQLPKDRFSAERLKGVDSTLKIQPAKLEDSAVYLCASSLDGLAGGPQTQYFGPGTRLLVL.

This clone was recorded only once. This rearrangement joins TRBV11-2 to TRBJ2-3; the D gene is possibly TRBD1 (6 bases). The CDR3 consists of 16 residues. Germline V gives CDR1 SGHAT, CDR2 FQNNGV. The V end was cut by 7 bases, the J end by 4 bases, with 21 bases between. The CDR3 sequence: CASTTWGRAVSDTQYF. The CDR3 DNA reads as TGTGCCAGCACTACCTGGGGGCGGGCGGTCTCAGATACGCAGTATTTT. The full variable domain, its missing parts supplied by reference TRBV11-2 and TRBJ2-3, is EAGVAQSPRYKIIEKRQSVAFWCNPISGHATLYWYQQILGQGPKLLIQFQNNGVVDDSQLPKDRFSAERLKGVDSTLKIQPAKLEDSAVYLCASTTWGRAVSDTQYFGPGTRLTVL.

The chain carries TRBV7-9 and TRBJ1-4; D unresolved. The V gene lost 6 bases and the J gene lost 3 bases, with 14 bases spanning the gap. CDR1 SEHNR and CDR2 FQNEAQ come from the germline V gene (reference sequence). CDR3 length equals 15 residues. The CDR3 DNA is TGTGCCAGCAGACCAAAGTCCAGTTCTAATGAAAAACTGTTTTTT. Amino acids: CASRPKSSSNEKLFF.

The chain joins TRBV4-1 to TRBJ2-1; D may be TRBD1 (6 bases). The germline V gene encodes CDR1 MGHRA and CDR2 YSYEKL. The CDR3 spans 15 residues. The ends were cut back, 4 bases at V and 1 base at J, with 11 bases in the middle. The DNA of the CDR3 is TGCGCCAGCAGCCTAAGACAGGCTTCCTACAATGAGCAGTTCTTC. It codes for CASSLRQASYNEQFF.

V gene TRBV5-4 combines with J gene TRBJ2-5; 11 bases match TRBD2. The trim removed 5 bases at V and 5 bases at J, leaving 8 bases unmatched. This CDR3 region has 15 residues. Germline lookup yields CDR1 SGHNT and CDR2 YYREEE (reference sequence). Written as DNA, the CDR3 is TGTGCCAGCAGTTCTAGCGGGGGGATCTATGAGACCCAGTACTTC. It translates to CASSSSGGIYETQYF.

CDR3 residues: CASSFTPSGNTGELFF. The DNA for the CDR3 is TGTGCCAGCAGCTTTACCCCTAGCGGGAACACCGGGGAGCTGTTTTTT. This chain links TRBV7-7 with TRBJ2-2, with 7 bases matching TRBD2. Per the germline V gene, CDR1 is SSHAT and CDR2 is FNYEAQ (reference sequence). Trimming cost V 3 bases and J 1 base; bases outside gene matches: 5. The CDR3 has 16 amino acids. The full variable domain, with the rest looked up from reference TRBV7-7 and TRBJ2-2, is GAGVSQSPRYKVTKRGQDVTLRCDPISSHATLYWYQQALGQGPEFLTYFNYEAQPDKSGLPSDRFSAERPEGSISTLTIQRTEQRDSAMYRCASSFTPSGNTGELFFGEGSRLTVL.

The rearrangement joins TRBV18 to TRBJ2-7, with TRBD1 identical over 7 bases. The CDR3 totals 16 residues. Germline CDR1 KGHSH, CDR2 LQKENI. With 4 bases clipped from V and 0 bases from J, the junction kept 9 bases outside the gene matches. CDR3 in amino acids: CASSRIRDSHSYEQYF. The DNA for the CDR3 is TGTGCCAGCTCACGAATCCGGGACAGCCACTCCTACGAGCAGTACTTC.